This T cell receptor (beta chain) was recorded in a study of metastatic and nonmetastatic thyroid tumors. Study details: Peripheral blood and tumor or nodule samples from malignant and benign thyroid patients were compared.

For this clone: Its specificity is unknown.

Until they underwent thyroid surgery, no patient had received any treatment. Study outcomes and limitations: In blood and tumor, TCR beta diversity was reportedly significantly higher in malignant thyroid tumors than in benign nodules.

Per the original data handling: To classify distant metastasis in papillary thyroid cancer, a model was built from CDR3 differences across clinicopathological groups. TCRdb re-clonotyped the PCR reads via MiXCR. The V and J calls, along with clone size, are taken from TCRdb and not from the paper's own processing. The table includes approximately 7,800 clones, over 25% detected once. Germline V lookup: CDR1 LGHDT, CDR2 YNNKEL (reference sequence). V dropped 4 bases and J dropped 0; count of bases not matched to a gene: 5. The CDR3 extends over 15 amino acids. The receptor was isolated from a female donor with papillary thyroid cancer or a benign thyroid nodule (not recorded which). Some clones in this sample may be carry-over from other donors' samples. The sample taken for sequencing was adjacent normal tissue. The chain recombines TRBV3-1 with TRBJ2-7; 8 nucleotides align to TRBD1. The CDR3 sequence: CASSLQGADSYEQYF. The CDR3 DNA follows: TGTGCCAGCAGCCTCCAGGGGGCCGACTCCTACGAGCAGTACTTC.